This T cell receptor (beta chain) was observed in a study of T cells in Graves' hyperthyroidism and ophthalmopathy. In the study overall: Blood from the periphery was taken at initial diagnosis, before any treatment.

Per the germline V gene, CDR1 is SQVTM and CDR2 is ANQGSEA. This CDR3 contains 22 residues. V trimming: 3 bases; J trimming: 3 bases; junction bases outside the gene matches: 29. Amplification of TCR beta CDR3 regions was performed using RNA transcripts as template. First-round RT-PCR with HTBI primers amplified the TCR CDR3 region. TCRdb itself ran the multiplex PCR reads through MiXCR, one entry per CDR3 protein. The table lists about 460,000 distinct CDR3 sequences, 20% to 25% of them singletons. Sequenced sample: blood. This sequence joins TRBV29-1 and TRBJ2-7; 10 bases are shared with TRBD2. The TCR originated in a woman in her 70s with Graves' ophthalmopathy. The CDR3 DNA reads TGCAGCGTTGAGGGGAGCGCCCAAGCTAGCGGGAGAGGTCCGGTAGGGTACTACGAGCAGTACTTC. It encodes CSVEGSAQASGRGPVGYYEQYF.